The 6 T cell receptor beta chains given below trace back to one sample, sequenced in a study of technical replicates of blood from a handful of donors. Assay: immunoSEQ multiplex PCR; the TCRdb copy retains only in-frame clones and omits some. This table has fewer than 85,000 clones, around 94% appearing once. Sequencing was carried out using T cells isolated from PBMCs. The origin of the receptors is a human donor in good health.

V is TRBV6-1 and J is TRBJ2-3; 9 bases agree with TRBD2. The CDR3 runs to 15 residues. Trimming removed 4 bases from V and 1 base from J; junction bases left unmatched: 3. Germline loops: CDR1 MNHNS, CDR2 SASEGT. The CDR3 loop reads CASSGSSGGTDTQYF. The CDR3 DNA follows: TGTGCCAGCAGTGGATCTAGCGGGGGCACAGATACGCAGTATTTT.

The chain links TRBV2 to TRBJ2-3, with 13 bases matching TRBD2. CDR1 is SNHLY, CDR2 FYNNEI, per germline. The CDR3 covers 18 residues. The ends lost 0 bases at V and 2 bases at J; junction bases unmatched: 5. The CDR3 nucleotides are TGTGCCAGCAGTGAAGCGGGGGGACTAGCGGGATTCACAGATACGCAGTATTTT. Amino acid sequence: CASSEAGGLAGFTDTQYF. The full variable domain, with the rest looked up from reference TRBV2 and TRBJ2-3, is EPEVTQTPSHQVTQMGQEVILRCVPISNHLYFYWYRQILGQKVEFLVSFYNNEISEKSEIFDDQFSVERPDGSNFTLKIRSTKLEDSAMYFCASSEAGGLAGFTDTQYFGPGTRLTVL.

The J gene is TRBJ2-7, the V gene TRBV2, with TRBD1 matching 9 bases. CDR1 is SNHLY, CDR2 FYNNEI, per germline. CDR3 length equals 12 residues. With V trimmed by 9 bases and J by 3 bases, 3 bases remained unmatched. The CDR3 loop is CARGTGSYEQYF. The CDR3 nucleotides are TGTGCCAGAGGGACAGGGAGCTACGAGCAGTACTTC.

This chain uses TRBV5-4 with TRBJ1-1; D remains ambiguous. This CDR3 has 12 residues. V was shortened by 2 bases and J by 4 bases, with 6 bases between the two germline ends. Per germline, CDR1 SGHNT and CDR2 YYREEE (reference sequence). The CDR3 protein is CASSFDSTEAFF. The CDR3 DNA follows: TGTGCCAGCAGCTTTGATAGCACTGAAGCTTTCTTT.

V is TRBV7-2 and J is TRBJ2-3; no clear D gene. CDR1 is SGHTA and CDR2 is FQGNSA in the germline V gene. Trimming took 0 bases from V and 0 from J, leaving 4 bases between them. This CDR3 has 14 amino acids. CDR3 bases: TGTGCCAGCAGCTTAGCTGGCAGCACAGATACGCAGTATTTT. Translated: CASSLAGSTDTQYF.

The V call is TRBV6-5, the J call TRBJ2-1, with a possible D match to TRBD2 (6 bases). This CDR3 contains 11 residues. Between the trimmed V and J ends, which lost 6 bases and 12 bases, there was a span of 12 bases. CDR1 and CDR2 (germline): MNHEY, SVGAGI. The CDR3 spells CASRMGTGQFF. The CDR3 DNA reads TGTGCCAGCAGGATGGGGACTGGGCAGTTCTTC.